The 24 T cell receptor beta chains below were found in one sample sequenced in a study of CD8 T cells in ankylosing spondylitis. MiXCR, run by TCRdb on the 5' RACE reads, gives a single entry per CDR3 protein. The sample comprises some 130,000 distinct CDR3 sequences, 12% to 15% of which are singletons, and approximately 3.1% rests with the top ten. The specimen sequenced was blood, either unsorted or a sorted T cell fraction (not recorded which). The receptors here all came from a female donor with ankylosing spondylitis or in good health (not recorded which).

The chain uses TRBV5-1 and TRBJ2-1, with D maybe TRBD2 (6 bases). The V gene lost 0 bases and the J gene lost 4 bases, with 14 bases spanning the gap. From germline, CDR1 is SGHRS and CDR2 YFSETQ. The CDR3 length is 16 residues. The CDR3 here is CASSLARDQTYNEQFF. DNA of the CDR3: TGCGCCAGCAGCTTGGCGCGGGACCAGACGTACAATGAGCAGTTCTTC.

This rearrangement joins TRBV20-1 to TRBJ2-2; TRBD2 is a possible D gene (6 bases). Germline V gene sequence: CDR1 DFQATT, CDR2 SNEGSKA (reference sequence). V was trimmed by 1 base and J by 4 bases, leaving 16 bases between them. The CDR3 consists of 16 residues. As DNA, the CDR3 is TGCAGTGCTAGAGGGAGGATTACTAGCACCACCGGGGAGCTGTTTTTT. Protein: CSARGRITSTTGELFF.

This clonotype was detected ten times or more. The chain recombines TRBV19 with TRBJ1-1; D is ambiguous. This CDR3 has 14 amino acids. From germline, CDR1 is LNHDA and CDR2 SQIVND (reference sequence). V gave up 3 bases and J gave up 2 bases, with 10 bases separating them. CDR3 amino acids: CASSIGQVNTEAFF. CDR3 coding DNA: TGTGCCAGTAGTATCGGCCAGGTAAACACTGAAGCTTTCTTT.

This clonotype came up a few times. This sequence joins TRBV5-1 and TRBJ2-7; no clear D. The CDR3 consists of 13 residues. Germline V gene sequence: CDR1 SGHRS, CDR2 YFSETQ. Trimming removed 3 bases at V and 4 bases at J, with 11 bases between. The CDR3 DNA sequence: TGCGCCAGCAGCTATTATGGTCTGTACGAGCAGTACTTC. Its translation is CASSYYGLYEQYF.

This clonotype was seen at least ten times. The chain links TRBV7-2 to TRBJ1-2, with D hard to call. V lost 2 bases, J lost 7 bases, and 8 bases lay in between. CDR3 size: 12 residues. The V gene's germline CDR1 is SGHTA and CDR2 FQGNSA. The CDR3 reads CASSLTAGGYTF. The CDR3 bases are TGTGCCAGCAGCTTAACAGCGGGTGGCTACACCTTC.

At least ten counts were recorded for this clonotype. V is TRBV6-5 and J is TRBJ2-1; the match to TRBD1 covers 7 bases. CDR3 length equals 12 residues. Per germline, CDR1 MNHEY and CDR2 SVGAGI. The ends lost 7 bases at V and 9 bases at J; junction bases unmatched: 6. CDR3 sequence reads: CASTKDRAEQFF. The CDR3 coding sequence is TGTGCCAGCACCAAAGACAGGGCTGAGCAGTTCTTC.

This clonotype has more than one count but fewer than ten. The genes are TRBV13 and TRBJ2-5; TRBD1 aligns across 8 bases. J was trimmed by 5 bases and V by 7 bases; bases with no gene match: 3. CDR3 size: 12 residues. Germline loops: CDR1 PRHDT, CDR2 FYEKMQ (reference sequence). The CDR3 nucleotides read TGTGCCAGCACAGGGGGCTCGGAGACCCAGTACTTC. Encoded protein: CASTGGSETQYF.

This clonotype was recorded at least ten times. The rearrangement links TRBV5-1 to TRBJ1-4; maybe TRBD1 (6 bases). Germline CDR1 and CDR2: SGHRS and YFSETQ. V was clipped by 1 base and J by 5 bases, with 15 bases between them. This CDR3 region has 16 residues. CDR3 DNA: TGCGCCAGCAGCTTGCAGCCACAGGGTTTGAATGAAAAACTGTTTTTT. This sequence encodes CASSLQPQGLNEKLFF.

This clonotype has a count of ten or more. The chain has TRBV5-6 and TRBJ1-1, with 7 bases identical to TRBD1. With 0 bases clipped from V and 4 bases from J, the junction kept 6 bases outside the gene matches. The CDR3 consists of 15 residues. From germline, CDR1 is SGHDT and CDR2 YYEEEE. CDR3 coding DNA: TGTGCCAGCAGCTTGGCCCTGACAGGGATCACTGAAGCTTTCTTT. Its protein is CASSLALTGITEAFF.

This clonotype was detected a few times. This chain connects TRBV12-3 or TRBV12-4 to TRBJ1-1; D call uncertain. This CDR3 region has 12 residues. The V and J ends lost 4 bases and 7 bases respectively, with 10 bases between them. The CDR3 region is CASSSYGLEAFF. The CDR3 DNA follows: TGTGCCAGCAGTTCGTATGGACTTGAAGCTTTCTTT.

Comment on this clonotype: A much larger clone differs from this one at a single base, so this may be a read error. The chain recombines TRBV9 with TRBJ2-7; D perhaps matches TRBD2 (6 bases). The CDR3 totals 14 residues. The V gene's germline CDR1 is SGDLS and CDR2 YYNGEE. CDR3 nucleotide sequence: TGTGCCGGCAGCGTAGACGGGAGCTCCTACGAGCAGTACTTC. As protein: CAGSVDGSSYEQYF.

CDR3 sequence (DNA): TGTGCCAGCAGTTATGGCGGGATCGTTTCAGATACGCAGTATTTT. As protein: CASSYGGIVSDTQYF. The chain is built from TRBV27 and TRBJ2-3, with D possibly matching TRBD2 (6 bases). The CDR3 has 15 residues. Germline V lookup: CDR1 MNHEY, CDR2 SMNVEV (reference sequence). V was shortened by 4 bases and J by 4 bases, with 15 bases between the two germline ends.

At least ten counts were recorded for this clonotype. V and J are TRBV5-1 and TRBJ1-5; D call uncertain. The germline V gene encodes CDR1 SGHRS and CDR2 YFSETQ. The CDR3 is made up of 14 amino acids. Trimming cost V 1 base and J 7 bases, with 12 bases left between them. This chain's CDR3 is CASSLSFGGQPQHF. CDR3 DNA: TGCGCCAGCAGCTTGTCTTTTGGTGGACAGCCCCAGCATTTT.

In this sample, this clonotype turned up many times. This sequence joins TRBV12-3 or TRBV12-4 and TRBJ2-3; D is uncertain. V dropped 7 bases and J dropped 2 bases, with 10 bases sitting between them. This CDR3 is built from 13 residues. CDR3 residues: CASNVGFTDTQYF. The CDR3 coding sequence is TGTGCCAGCAACGTGGGATTCACAGATACGCAGTATTTT.

This clonotype was detected ten times or more. The chain uses TRBV20-1 and TRBJ2-1; tentatively, D is TRBD2 (6 bases). Germline CDR1 is DFQATT and CDR2 is SNEGSKA (reference sequence). The CDR3 runs to 15 residues. V was clipped by 5 bases and J by 0 bases, with 14 bases between them. CDR3: CSAPTRESSYNEQFF. DNA for the CDR3: TGCAGTGCTCCCACCCGGGAGAGCTCCTACAATGAGCAGTTCTTC.

This clonotype was observed many times. The rearrangement uses TRBV6-6 and TRBJ1-4; tentative D call: TRBD1 (6 bases). CDR1 and CDR2 from the germline V gene are MNHNY and SVGAGI (reference sequence). V shed 7 bases and J shed 7 bases, with 13 bases lying between them. This CDR3 comprises 13 residues. As DNA, the CDR3 is TGTGCCAGCACGGACAGTGGCGGTGAAAAACTGTTTTTT. Translated: CASTDSGGEKLFF.

The rearrangement joins TRBV10-3 to TRBJ2-2, with 10 bases fitting TRBD1. V shed 6 bases and J 4 bases; nucleotides not matched to a gene: 5. CDR3 length: 15 amino acids. The germline V gene has CDR1 ENHRY and CDR2 SYGVKD. The CDR3 spells CAISHDRGRTGELFF. In DNA, the CDR3 is TGTGCCATCAGCCACGACAGGGGGCGCACCGGGGAGCTGTTTTTT.

The rearrangement joins TRBV11-2 to TRBJ2-1; maybe TRBD2 (5 bases). Germline-derived CDR1 and CDR2 are SGHAT and FQNNGV. The germline V and J ends were trimmed by 4 bases and 6 bases, with 22 bases remaining between them. The CDR3 is made up of 17 amino acids. CDR3 coding DNA: TGTGCCAGCAGCTCAGACCCCGGACTGCTCCGTTTCAATGAGCAGTTCTTC. It specifies CASSSDPGLLRFNEQFF.

In its sample, this clonotype was seen a few times. This rearrangement joins TRBV3-1 to TRBJ1-1; TRBD1 is a possible D gene (6 bases). Germline CDR1 is LGHDT and CDR2 is YNNKEL (reference sequence). The V and J ends lost 6 bases and 3 bases respectively, with 14 bases between them. The length of the CDR3 is 14 residues. The CDR3 DNA sequence: TGTGCCAGCAGACTCGGGGGCCCGTACACTGAAGCTTTCTTT. As protein: CASRLGGPYTEAFF.

At least ten counts were recorded for this clonotype. V is TRBV5-1 and J is TRBJ2-7; either TRBD1 or TRBD2 may supply D (5 bases each). The CDR3 is made up of 12 amino acids. V lost 3 bases to trimming and J lost 4 bases, with 8 bases between them. Germline-derived CDR1 and CDR2 are SGHRS and YFSETQ. CDR3 amino acids: CASSWGPYEQYF. The CDR3 DNA sequence: TGCGCCAGCAGCTGGGGACCTTACGAGCAGTACTTC.

This clonotype has a handful of counts. The rearrangement joins TRBV7-3 to TRBJ2-3, with D possibly being TRBD1 (5 bases). Germline V lookup: CDR1 SGHTA, CDR2 FQGTGA. CDR3 length equals 13 residues. Trimming removed 1 base from V and 6 bases from J, with 8 bases in between. The CDR3 here is CASSLKGADTQYF. CDR3 DNA: TGTGCCAGCAGCTTAAAAGGGGCTGATACGCAGTATTTT.

This clonotype was seen many times. This chain links TRBV18 with TRBJ2-4; 11 positions agree with TRBD2. V was pared by 2 bases and J by 8 bases, with 5 bases of the junction left unmatched. The germline V gene has CDR1 KGHSH and CDR2 LQKENI. CDR3 length: 15 residues. In DNA, the CDR3 is TGTGCCAGCTCACCAGGCCTAGCGGGGGGTGACATTCAGTACTTC. It specifies CASSPGLAGGDIQYF.

This clonotype was seen only a few times. The CDR3 sequence is CASSQGVGIGANVLTF. The CDR3 nucleotides are TGTGCCAGCAGCCAGGGGGTTGGTATAGGGGCCAACGTCCTGACTTTC. The chain uses TRBV12-3 or TRBV12-4 and TRBJ2-6; TRBD1 matches at 7 bases. The junction had 9 bases not matched to a gene; V was cut back by 6 bases and J by 4 bases. The CDR3 runs to 16 residues.

Notes on this clonotype: This clone may be a read error of a much larger clone one base away. The chain is built from TRBV25-1 and TRBJ1-3; D remains unclear. CDR1 and CDR2 (germline): MGHDK, SYGVNS. The CDR3 covers 13 residues. The CDR3 coding sequence is TGTGCCAGCATGGAGGCTGGTGGAAACACCGTATATTTT. It specifies CASMEAGGNTVYF.